This T cell receptor beta chain was identified in a study of shared clonotypes between healthy human individuals. CDR1 and CDR2 from the germline V gene are SEHNR and FQNEAQ (reference sequence). J lost 5 bases, V lost 2 bases, and 4 bases had no gene match. CDR3 length equals 15 residues. The data were produced by immunoSEQ multiplex PCR, yet TCRdb's version contains in-frame clones alone and is incomplete. The data hold roughly 2,000,000 clones, with 90% to 95% observed a single time. The naive CD8 subset, CD45RO-negative cells positively selected for CCR7, excluded terminally differentiated effector memory CD45RA+ cells.

Sequencing was done on a sample of naive CD8+ T cells from PBMCs. The receptor was isolated from a man between 18 and 29 years old in good health. Some clones in this sample may be carry-over from other donors' samples. The chain is built from TRBV7-9 and TRBJ2-3, with 10 bases identical to TRBD2. CDR3 bases: TGTGCCAGCAGCTTAAAATCTAGCGGGAGAGATACGCAGTATTTT. It translates to CASSLKSSGRDTQYF.